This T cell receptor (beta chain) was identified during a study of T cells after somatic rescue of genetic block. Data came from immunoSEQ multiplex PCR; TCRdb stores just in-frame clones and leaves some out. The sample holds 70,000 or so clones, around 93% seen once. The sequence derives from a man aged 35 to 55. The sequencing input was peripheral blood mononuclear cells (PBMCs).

DNA of the CDR3: TGTGCCAGCAGCAATTCCGACGGGAGGGCCCCCACAGAGACCCAGTACTTC. It codes for CASSNSDGRAPTETQYF. This chain links TRBV21-1 with TRBJ2-5; TRBD2 reflects the table's D call only, with no check against the DNA. TRBV21-1 is shown as a pseudogene. The CDR3 runs to 17 residues.